The 31 T cell receptor beta chains listed next were all sequenced from one sample in a study of regulatory T cells in long-lasting Graves disease. The sample's time point: newly diagnosed GD, antithyroid drugs for less than 3 months. With RNA extracted from PBMCs as input, the TCR library was made. For TCR beta, libraries came from iRepertoire HTBI primers and Arm-PCR of CDR3 regions. TCRdb reanalysed the multiplex PCR reads using MiXCR and keeps one entry per CDR3 protein. The sample lists approximately 350,000 distinct CDR3 sequences, roughly 16% occurring once. This sample also appeared in a second study, on T cells in Graves' hyperthyroidism and ophthalmopathy.

Sequencing used peripheral blood mononuclear cells (PBMCs), obtained at new diagnosis, from a patient treated with antithyroid drugs. These receptors originate from a woman between 18 and 29 years old with Graves disease.

The sample holds many counts of this clonotype. The rearrangement links TRBV30 to TRBJ2-1, with D possibly being TRBD1 or TRBD2 (5 bases each). The germline V gene has CDR1 GTSNPN and CDR2 SVGIG (reference sequence). CDR3 length: 15 residues. V was clipped by 0 bases and J by 9 bases, with 18 bases between them. The CDR3 sequence: CAWSVVSGWGSEQFF. In DNA form, the CDR3 reads TGTGCCTGGAGTGTAGTGTCAGGGTGGGGGAGTGAGCAGTTCTTC.

In its sample, this clonotype was seen many times. The V call is TRBV5-6, the J call TRBJ2-1, with D uncertain. The germline V and J ends were trimmed by 5 bases and 6 bases, with 12 bases remaining between them. Per the germline V gene, CDR1 is SGHDT and CDR2 is YYEEEE. This CDR3 comprises 13 residues. DNA of the CDR3: TGTGCCAGCAGTTTGACCATAGGCAATGAGCAGTTCTTC. It is translated as CASSLTIGNEQFF.

At least ten counts were recorded for this clonotype. J is TRBJ1-2 and V is TRBV3-1; D is ambiguous. V was shortened by 3 bases and J by 8 bases, with 7 bases between the two germline ends. Germline V lookup: CDR1 LGHDT, CDR2 YNNKEL (reference sequence). This CDR3 region has 11 residues. The DNA of the CDR3 is TGTGCCAGCAGCCAGGGCTTCGGCTACACCTTC. It yields the protein CASSQGFGYTF.

This clonotype was observed at least ten times. The gene calls are TRBV18 and TRBJ2-1; D is unclear. Deletions cut 2 bases from V and 6 bases from J, with 8 bases between. Per the germline V gene, CDR1 is KGHSH and CDR2 is LQKENI. The CDR3 is 13 amino acids. The CDR3 spells CASSPGSLNEQFF. The CDR3 DNA follows: TGTGCCAGCTCACCAGGGTCCCTCAATGAGCAGTTCTTC.

V usage is TRBV19 and J usage is TRBJ2-7; no clear D gene. This CDR3 contains 15 residues. Germline V gene lookup returns CDR1 LNHDA and CDR2 SQIVND (reference sequence). V was pared by 8 bases and J by 3 bases, with 20 bases between. This CDR3 is CASLGRPPNFYEQYF. The CDR3 region has the DNA TGTGCCAGTCTCGGCCGACCCCCCAACTTCTACGAGCAGTACTTC.

The chain recombines TRBV4-1 with TRBJ2-3; tentatively, D is TRBD2 (6 bases). This CDR3 is 15 amino acids long. Germline lookup yields CDR1 MGHRA and CDR2 YSYEKL. With 4 bases removed from V and 8 bases from J, the gap between germline ends came to 19 bases. The CDR3, as DNA: TGCGCCAGCAGCCTTCGGATTTGGACGGAGGGTACGCAGTATTTT. Translation gives CASSLRIWTEGTQYF.

This clonotype was seen at least ten times. The chain is built from TRBV28 and TRBJ2-1, with TRBD2 matching over 7 bases. V lost 6 bases, J lost 0 bases, and 8 bases stayed unmatched. CDR3 size: 16 residues. CDR1 is MDHEN and CDR2 is SYDVKM in the germline V gene. CDR3 protein: CASRPTSVSSYNEQFF. For the CDR3, the DNA is TGTGCCAGCAGACCCACTAGCGTTAGCTCCTACAATGAGCAGTTCTTC.

The V call is TRBV7-3, the J call TRBJ2-5, with 9 bases lining up with TRBD2. The CDR3 extends over 16 amino acids. Germline CDR1 reads SGHTA; CDR2 reads FQGTGA. Germline trimming cut 5 bases from V and 3 bases from J; bases unmatched to any gene: 10. CDR3 amino acids: CASSPRGSGGKETQYF. Here the CDR3 DNA reads TGTGCCAGCAGCCCTAGGGGTAGCGGGGGAAAAGAGACCCAGTACTTC.

The V call is TRBV6-1, the J call TRBJ2-5, with 8 nucleotides matching TRBD1. The ends lost 5 bases at V and 5 bases at J; junction bases unmatched: 7. Germline V gene lookup returns CDR1 MNHNS and CDR2 SASEGT. The CDR3 spans 14 residues. In DNA form, the CDR3 reads TGTGCCAGCAGTCAGCCAGGGGGCTGGGAGACCCAGTACTTC. It encodes CASSQPGGWETQYF.

This clonotype was observed many times. The chain uses TRBV20-1 and TRBJ1-2; 8 bases are a match to TRBD1. With V trimmed by 2 bases and J by 5 bases, 7 bases remained unmatched. This CDR3 has 14 residues. Germline lookup yields CDR1 DFQATT and CDR2 SNEGSKA (reference sequence). CDR3 nucleotides: TGCAGTGCTAGAATGTGGGGACAGGAGTATGGCTACACCTTC. It codes for CSARMWGQEYGYTF.

This clonotype was observed a handful of times. CDR3 sequence reads: CASSGTGSNQPQHF. CDR3 nucleotides: TGTGCCAGCAGTGGGACAGGGTCCAATCAGCCCCAGCATTTT. The chain has TRBV6-2 or TRBV6-3 and TRBJ1-5; 9 bases are a match to TRBD1. With 5 bases clipped from V and 3 bases from J, the junction kept 2 bases outside the gene matches. The CDR3 totals 14 residues. CDR1 MNHEY and CDR2 SVGEGT come from the germline V gene.

In this sample, this clonotype turned up many times. This rearrangement joins TRBV20-1 to TRBJ2-7; TRBD1 matches 7 bases. Trimming removed 0 bases from V and 2 bases from J; junction bases left unmatched: 7. CDR1 and CDR2 from the germline V gene are DFQATT and SNEGSKA (reference sequence). This CDR3 contains 15 residues. The DNA of the CDR3 is TGCAGTGCTAGAGATACGAGGGGGCGCACCTACGAGCAGTACTTC. It encodes CSARDTRGRTYEQYF.

At least ten counts were recorded for this clonotype. The chain is built from TRBV9 and TRBJ2-7, with 10 nucleotides matching TRBD2. The CDR3 is 14 residues long. Germline loops: CDR1 SGDLS, CDR2 YYNGEE. V gave up 4 bases and J gave up 4 bases; unmatched junction bases: 5. CDR3 nucleotides: TGTGCCAGCAGCATCGCTAGCGGGAGTTACGAGCAGTACTTC. It yields the protein CASSIASGSYEQYF.

This clonotype was seen once. A read error may be the cause here, since a much bigger clone is one base away. This chain connects TRBV28 to TRBJ1-1; no firm D call. CDR1 and CDR2 (germline): MDHEN, SYDVKM. V was trimmed by 3 bases and J by 0 bases, leaving 14 bases between them. CDR3 size: 16 residues. CDR3 protein: CASSFERRPMNTEAFF. CDR3 nucleotide sequence: TGTGCCAGCAGTTTTGAGAGGCGACCTATGAACACTGAAGCTTTCTTT.

The CDR3 nucleotides read TGCGCCAGCAGCTTTCCGGGGTCCGAGGGGTACGGGGAGCTGTTTTTT. This translates into CASSFPGSEGYGELFF. The chain carries TRBV5-1 and TRBJ2-2, with D perhaps TRBD1 or TRBD2 (5 bases each). Germline values: CDR1 SGHRS, CDR2 YFSETQ. The V and J ends lost 2 bases and 7 bases respectively, with 18 bases between them. This CDR3 has 16 residues.

This clonotype has a handful of counts. The chain has TRBV6-2 or TRBV6-3 and TRBJ1-2; 8 bases are shared with TRBD1. Germline CDR1 is MNHEY and CDR2 is SVGEGT. Trimming took 0 bases from V and 4 from J; bases not matched to a gene: 13. This CDR3 spans 18 amino acids. DNA of the CDR3: TGTGCCAGCAGTTACTCGGATACGACAGGGGCCCCGATCTATGGCTACACCTTC. Residues: CASSYSDTTGAPIYGYTF.

This clonotype has a count of ten or more. This rearrangement joins TRBV5-4 to TRBJ1-2; D is unclear. The CDR3 covers 15 residues. V was trimmed by 0 bases and J by 4 bases, leaving 13 bases between them. Germline V gives CDR1 SGHNT, CDR2 YYREEE (reference sequence). This chain's CDR3 is CASSLASGDLYGYTF. For the CDR3, the DNA is TGTGCCAGCAGCTTGGCCTCAGGCGACCTCTATGGCTACACCTTC.

This clonotype was seen repeatedly, ten times or more. No DNA is shown, since the ends of the CDR3 on it are uncertain; the CDR3 is the one TCRdb lists. V is TRBV28 and J is TRBJ2-1; whether TRBD2, the table's D call, matches the DNA was not checked. In germline, CDR1 is MDHEN, CDR2 SYDVKM. Both ends counted, the CDR3 spans 12 residues. CDR3 sequence: CASSLFGLGTFF.

As regards this clonotype: A far larger clone is one nucleotide away, so this likely arose from a read error. The chain joins TRBV2 to TRBJ2-3; D assignment may be TRBD1 or TRBD2 (5 bases each). The J call may not be correct, given that the DNA end is closer to TRBJ2-7. Germline CDR1 is SNHLY and CDR2 is FYNNEI. CDR3 length equals 12 residues. The CDR3 nucleotides read TGTGCCAGCAGTGGAGGGGTGAGCGAGCAGTACTTC. Its protein product is CASSGGVSEQYF.

The chain recombines TRBV12-3 or TRBV12-4 with TRBJ1-2; D is undetermined. The CDR3 runs 11 residues. Trimming removed 5 bases at V and 8 bases at J, with 9 bases between. This CDR3 is CASSQFDGYTF. DNA of the CDR3: TGTGCCAGCAGTCAGTTTGACGGCTACACCTTC.

This clonotype has ten or more counts. This chain uses TRBV20-1 with TRBJ2-7; D gene ambiguous. The V and J ends lost 0 bases and 4 bases respectively, with 10 bases between them. Germline lookup yields CDR1 DFQATT and CDR2 SNEGSKA (reference sequence). CDR3 length: 13 residues. CDR3 loop: CSARETEPYEQYF. The CDR3, as DNA: TGCAGTGCTAGAGAGACGGAACCTTACGAGCAGTACTTC.

On this clonotype itself: An end of the junction differs from the germline gene, which may be a read error. The J gene is TRBJ2-7, the V gene TRBV5-1; 9 positions match TRBD1. The CDR3 consists of 13 residues. The germline CDR1 and CDR2 sequences are SGHRS and YFSETQ. CDR3 nucleotide sequence: TGTGCCAGCAGCCGGACAGGGGAATACGAGCAGTACTTC. This encodes CASSRTGEYEQYF.

This clonotype occurred a few times. The chain has TRBV11-3 and TRBJ2-1; 8 nucleotides agree with TRBD1. Looked up from germline, CDR1 is SGHNT and CDR2 is YENEEA. The CDR3 totals 13 residues. The V and J ends lost 7 bases and 7 bases, in that order; junction bases with no gene match: 6. Here the CDR3 reads CASNGTGRNEQFF. In DNA form, the CDR3 reads TGTGCCAGCAATGGGACAGGAAGGAATGAGCAGTTCTTC.

In its sample, this clonotype was seen a few times. The chain links TRBV3-1 to TRBJ1-4; 7 bases align to TRBD1. V dropped 4 bases and J dropped 8; count of bases not matched to a gene: 10. This CDR3 comprises 15 residues. Germline V gene sequence: CDR1 LGHDT, CDR2 YNNKEL (reference sequence). CDR3 nucleotide sequence: TGTGCCAGCAGCCCGGGACAGTTGGGTAGAGAAAAACTGTTTTTT. As protein: CASSPGQLGREKLFF.

Concerning this clonotype: With a much larger clone just one base away, this may be a read error. The rearrangement uses TRBV20-1 and TRBJ1-5, with D unclear. This CDR3 comprises 13 residues. Germline-derived CDR1 and CDR2 are DFQATT and SNEGSKA (reference sequence). The CDR3 loop reads CSALLDSNQAQHF. The CDR3, as DNA: TGCAGTGCCCTTCTCGATAGCAATCAGGCCCAGCATTTT.

This clonotype was seen only a few times. The chain is built from TRBV13 and TRBJ2-2; no clear D gene. The CDR3 is 17 residues long. V gave up 5 bases and J gave up 3 bases, with 19 bases separating them. Germline lookup yields CDR1 PRHDT and CDR2 FYEKMQ (reference sequence). The CDR3 DNA reads TGTGCCAGCAGCCCCCTAGATCCGCGGACCTACACCGGGGAGCTGTTTTTT. Protein sequence: CASSPLDPRTYTGELFF.

This clonotype was detected ten times or more. The chain links TRBV27 to TRBJ2-1; D gene uncertain. This CDR3 spans 14 amino acids. V gave up 6 bases and J gave up 7 bases, with 16 bases separating them. The germline V gene encodes CDR1 MNHEY and CDR2 SMNVEV (reference sequence). As DNA, the CDR3 is TGTGCCAGCAGGGAAGGATATTTAATGAATGAGCAGTTCTTC. This translates into CASREGYLMNEQFF.

In this sample, this clonotype turned up many times. The chain links TRBV10-1 to TRBJ2-1; TRBD1 matches at 9 bases. The germline CDR1 and CDR2 sequences are WNHNN and SYGVQD (reference sequence). Unmatched junction bases numbered 11, after V lost 5 bases and J lost 6 bases. This CDR3 has 16 residues. CDR3 residues: CASSKKTGTGFNEQFF. CDR3 in DNA: TGCGCCAGCAGTAAGAAAACTGGGACAGGGTTCAATGAGCAGTTCTTC.

This clonotype was counted ten times or more. V gene TRBV20-1 combines with J gene TRBJ2-7; perhaps TRBD1 as D (5 bases). Trimming took 1 base from V and 1 from J, leaving 11 bases between them. There are 14 residues in the CDR3. Germline V CDR1 and CDR2: DFQATT, SNEGSKA (reference sequence). DNA for the CDR3: TGCAGTGCTAGAGTTGGACACCATTCCTACGAGCAGTACTTC. Its protein is CSARVGHHSYEQYF.

This clonotype was seen at least ten times. V is TRBV28 and J is TRBJ2-5; 7 bases fit TRBD2. The germline V gene encodes CDR1 MDHEN and CDR2 SYDVKM. CDR3 size: 16 residues. V lost 3 bases to trimming and J lost 5 bases; unmatched junction nucleotides: 12. In nucleotides, the CDR3 is TGTGCCAGCAGTTTCGTCAGGCGGGAGATAAGGGAGACCCAGTACTTC. It specifies CASSFVRREIRETQYF.

This clonotype was counted ten times or more. The CDR3, as DNA: TGTGCCAGCAGTCAGGATATAGGGGGGACCGGGGAGCTGTTTTTT. Translation gives CASSQDIGGTGELFF. The chain couples TRBV12-3 or TRBV12-4 to TRBJ2-2; either TRBD1 or TRBD2 may fit D (6 bases each). The CDR3 spans 15 residues. V was pared by 5 bases and J by 5 bases, with 15 bases between.